This entry is about one T cell receptor (beta chain). This record belongs to a study of blood T cell repertoires in COVID-19. Turning to the study itself: The analysed material was cDNA or gDNA that came from T cells, B-cell-depleted T cells, or PBMCs.

As processed by the authors: Using reference gene primer amplification, nucleated cell counts were estimated. TCRdb's copy holds only in-frame clones and misses some; the assay was immunoSEQ multiplex PCR. V and J calls and clone size follow that table, whereas D and trimming were derived from the DNA. The sample has 300,000 to 400,000 clones; around 87% are singletons. Sequences were obtained from peripheral blood. The TCR was taken from a woman aged 45 to 65 who had recovered from COVID-19.

Here the CDR3 DNA reads TGTGCCAGCAGCTTAATCGGGGGGGCTAGCGATGGCTACACCTTC. Residues: CASSLIGGASDGYTF. This chain links TRBV7-9 with TRBJ1-2; D may be TRBD1 (6 bases). Germline loops: CDR1 SEHNR, CDR2 FQNEAQ (reference sequence). V lost 2 bases to trimming and J lost 6 bases, with 16 bases between them. CDR3 length equals 15 residues.